The T cell receptor (beta chain) under discussion was sequenced for a study of shared clonotypes between healthy human individuals. Whole-study findings and limits: It was the few donors that limited the genetic and exposure-history diversity represented.

CD45RO+ cells went into CD8 memory alongside CCR7-negative CD45RA+ TemRA cells. The genomic DNA of each subset was split evenly across several immunoSEQ plates. Original processing notes: ImmunoSEQ output lacked quality scores and full-length reads, limiting matched filtering. The method was immunoSEQ multiplex PCR; TCRdb's version includes in-frame clones alone and lacks a portion of them. That table supplies the V and J calls and clone size; D and trimming were determined from the DNA. This sample has around 95,000 clones, with 67% found just once. This CDR3 comprises 13 residues. The germline V gene encodes CDR1 SEHNR and CDR2 FQNEAQ (reference sequence). Trimming removed 7 bases at V and 6 bases at J, with 16 bases between. This clone was picked up a small number of times. The antigen remains unidentified.

Sequencing was carried out using memory CD8+ T cells sorted from blood. Subset of the sample: CD45RO+ cells pooled with CCR7-negative TemRA cells. This receptor was identified in a man younger than 45 in good health. V is TRBV7-9 and J is TRBJ2-7; D may be TRBD1 (5 bases). The CDR3 spells CASNSAGRGEQYF. In DNA, the CDR3 is TGTGCCAGCAACTCGGCAGGGCGTGGCGAGCAGTACTTC. The full variable domain, completed using reference TRBV7-9 and TRBJ2-7, is DTGVSQNPRHKITKRGQNVTFRCDPISEHNRLYWYRQTLGQGPEFLTYFQNEAQLEKSRLLSDRFSAERPKGSFSTLEIQRTEQGDSAMYLCASNSAGRGEQYFGPGTRLTVT.